This entry features one TCR beta chain sequence. This sample is drawn from a study of response to subunit inactivated influenza vaccine. The CDR3 length is 17 residues. The germline gives CDR1 SEHNR, CDR2 FQNEAQ (reference sequence). V shed 4 bases and J 0 bases; nucleotides not matched to a gene: 10. TCRdb called the RT-PCR reads again in MiXCR, with one record for every CDR3 protein. The sample has about 540,000 distinct CDR3 sequences; roughly 25% are singletons. These data are also associated with another study on T cells expressing NK-cell markers. That source adds: 5'RACE template switching with UMIs produced the TCR beta cDNA. Dominant NKG2C+ clonotype frequencies of roughly 1.0-7.5% of CD8+ T cells were measured in about six donors.

The source material was CD4+ T cells sorted from PBMCs, sampled 12 days after vaccination. The V call is TRBV7-9, the J call TRBJ2-3; the match to TRBD1 covers 7 bases. This TCR derives from a middle-aged man who received an inactivated influenza vaccine. The CDR3 DNA reads as TGTGCCAGCAGCTCCACGACAGGGCGCCTTAGCACAGATACGCAGTATTTT. It specifies CASSSTTGRLSTDTQYF. The full variable domain, its missing parts supplied by reference TRBV7-9 and TRBJ2-3, is DTGVSQNPRHKITKRGQNVTFRCDPISEHNRLYWYRQTLGQGPEFLTYFQNEAQLEKSRLLSDRFSAERPKGSFSTLEIQRTEQGDSAMYLCASSSTTGRLSTDTQYFGPGTRLTVL.